One sample yielded the 22 T cell receptor beta chains listed below, sequenced in a study of blood T cell repertoires in COVID-19 (dated by TCRdb to between 2020 and 2021). Libraries came from the immunoSEQ multiplex PCR assay. Not all clones reach the TCRdb copy of this immuneACCESS table, which keeps in-frame sequences only. Checked studies attribute under half of the gap to unresolved V genes and leave the rest unexplained. Within this sample are 150,000 or so clones, with roughly 88% of them counted one time only. Together, the top ten hold approximately 1.4% of the sample. Sequenced input: peripheral blood. All receptors derive from a woman in her sixties or seventies with acute or convalescent COVID-19.

CDR3 nucleotide sequence: TGTGCCAGCAGCACGACAGTTGGCTTTGAAGCTTTCTTT. The encoded protein is CASSTTVGFEAFF. The chain recombines TRBV6-2 or TRBV6-3 with TRBJ1-1, with D possibly TRBD1 on 5 matching bases. CDR1 and CDR2 from the germline V gene are MNHEY and SVGEGT. V shed 6 bases and J shed 7 bases, with 15 bases lying between them. CDR3 length equals 13 residues.

This chain uses TRBV5-1 with TRBJ1-4; TRBD1 agrees at 9 bases. This CDR3 region has 15 residues. Germline V gene lookup returns CDR1 SGHRS and CDR2 YFSETQ. Trimming at V came to 3 bases and at J to 8 bases, leaving 8 bases not matched to a gene. The chain's CDR3 is CASSYKTGGKEKLFF. The CDR3 region has the DNA TGCGCCAGCAGCTACAAAACAGGGGGCAAGGAAAAACTGTTTTTT.

This chain links TRBV5-1 with TRBJ2-5, with 7 bases lining up with TRBD1. Germline CDR1 and CDR2: SGHRS and YFSETQ. CDR3 length: 14 amino acids. Trimming cost V 2 bases and J 4 bases; bases outside gene matches: 5. DNA for the CDR3: TGCGCCAGCAGCTTACAGGGGCAGAGAGAGACCCAGTACTTC. This encodes CASSLQGQRETQYF. Looking up the rest from reference TRBV5-1 and TRBJ2-5 gives the full variable domain: KAGVTQTPRYLIKTRGQQVTLSCSPISGHRSVSWYQQTPGQGLQFLFEYFSETQRNKGNFPGRFSGRQFSNSRSEMNVSTLELGDSALYLCASSLQGQRETQYFGPGTRLLVL.

This chain uses TRBV6-9 with TRBJ1-1; a possible D gene is TRBD1 (5 bases). CDR1 is MNHGY, CDR2 SVAAGI, per germline. CDR3 size: 16 residues. Trimming pared 5 bases from V and 0 bases from J, leaving 16 bases between. This CDR3 is CASSHRGGRMNTEAFF. DNA for the CDR3: TGTGCCAGCAGTCACCGGGGGGGAAGGATGAACACTGAAGCTTTCTTT.

In this sample, this clone turned up once. The genes are TRBV4-1 and TRBJ2-7; a possible D gene is TRBD2 (6 bases). The germline gives CDR1 MGHRA, CDR2 YSYEKL. The CDR3 runs 14 residues. Trimming stripped 5 bases from V and 4 bases from J, with 15 bases between. The chain's CDR3 is CASSTAGWEYEQYF. In nucleotides, the CDR3 is TGCGCCAGCAGCACGGCGGGGTGGGAATACGAGCAGTACTTC.

The gene calls are TRBV18 and TRBJ1-5, with TRBD1 as a possible D gene (5 bases). V lost 3 bases and J lost 4, with 7 bases in between. Per germline, CDR1 KGHSH and CDR2 LQKENI. This CDR3 region has 13 residues. Written as DNA, the CDR3 is TGTGCCAGCTCACCGGGGGGGAATCAGCCCCAGCATTTT. Translation: CASSPGGNQPQHF.

The V call is TRBV3-1 (or the pseudogene TRBV3-2), the J call TRBJ2-7; TRBD1 agrees at 7 bases. The germline V gene encodes CDR1 LGHDT and CDR2 YNNKEL (reference sequence). The CDR3 contains 18 residues. J gave up 0 bases and V 4 bases, and 15 bases lay outside the gene matches. The CDR3 sequence is CASSRRQGPLLPSYEQYF. The CDR3 DNA sequence: TGTGCCAGCAGCCGTCGACAGGGACCACTCTTACCCTCCTACGAGCAGTACTTC.

The chain has TRBV6-5 and TRBJ1-1; D gene uncertain. Germline-derived CDR1 and CDR2 are MNHEY and SVGAGI. V was trimmed by 0 bases and J by 0 bases, leaving 8 bases between them. The length of the CDR3 is 15 residues. CDR3: CASSYSHSLNTEAFF. CDR3 coding DNA: TGTGCCAGCAGTTACTCCCACAGTTTGAACACTGAAGCTTTCTTT.

The J gene is TRBJ2-7, the V gene TRBV5-4; 11 nucleotides match TRBD2. The CDR3 contains 15 residues. V trimming: 3 bases; J trimming: 4 bases; junction bases outside the gene matches: 6. Germline V gene sequence: CDR1 SGHNT, CDR2 YYREEE (reference sequence). CDR3 region: CASSYLAGGLYEQYF. CDR3 DNA sequence: TGTGCCAGCAGCTACTTAGCGGGGGGGCTATACGAGCAGTACTTC. Full variable domain (outside the CDR3, taken from reference TRBV5-4 and TRBJ2-7): ETGVTQSPTHLIKTRGQQVTLRCSSQSGHNTVSWYQQALGQGPQFIFQYYREEENGRGNFPPRFSGLQFPNYSSELNVNALELDDSALYLCASSYLAGGLYEQYFGPGTRLTVT.

The genes are TRBV6-2 or TRBV6-3 and TRBJ1-5, with a tentative D call TRBD1 (5 bases). The CDR3 spans 18 residues. The V and J ends lost 6 bases and 4 bases respectively, with 25 bases between them. CDR1 MNHEY and CDR2 SVGEGT come from the germline V gene. Here the CDR3 reads CASSPDGRRGRINQPQHF. The CDR3 nucleotides read TGTGCCAGCAGCCCGGATGGCCGACGGGGGAGGATTAATCAGCCCCAGCATTTT.

This chain uses TRBV27 with TRBJ1-1; maybe TRBD1 (5 bases). Trimming took off 2 bases at V and 1 base at J, with 5 bases between the two ends. CDR1 MNHEY and CDR2 SMNVEV come from the germline V gene (reference sequence). The CDR3 covers 13 residues. The CDR3 loop is CASSLGANTEAFF. In nucleotides, the CDR3 is TGTGCCAGCAGTTTAGGGGCGAACACTGAAGCTTTCTTT.

J is TRBJ2-3 and V is TRBV6-5; perhaps TRBD1 as D (6 bases). Deletions cut 5 bases from V and 2 bases from J, with 14 bases between. Germline values: CDR1 MNHEY, CDR2 SVGAGI. This CDR3 contains 15 residues. CDR3 sequence: CASSQTGQTTDTQYF. The CDR3, as DNA: TGTGCCAGCAGTCAAACCGGACAGACCACAGATACGCAGTATTTT.

This clone occurred once. V is TRBV7-9 and J is TRBJ2-7, with 8 bases matching TRBD2. The CDR3 runs to 15 residues. The germline V gene encodes CDR1 SEHNR and CDR2 FQNEAQ (reference sequence). Trimming took 3 bases from V and 0 from J; bases not matched to a gene: 4. The CDR3 nucleotides are TGTGCCAGCAGCTTTTTAGCGGGGAACTCCTACGAGCAGTACTTC. It codes for CASSFLAGNSYEQYF.

The chain is built from TRBV7-9 and TRBJ1-6; 9 bases line up with TRBD1. The germline CDR1 and CDR2 sequences are SEHNR and FQNEAQ (reference sequence). The CDR3 has 15 residues. The trim removed 5 bases at V and 4 bases at J, leaving 3 bases unmatched. The DNA of the CDR3 is TGTGCCAGCAGCCACGGGACAGGGTATAATTCACCCCTCCACTTT. Its translation: CASSHGTGYNSPLHF.

The chain is built from TRBV28 and TRBJ1-2; D perhaps matches TRBD1 (5 bases). The CDR3 runs 13 residues. Germline values: CDR1 MDHEN, CDR2 SYDVKM. V lost 3 bases and J 8 bases, leaving 13 bases between the germline ends. The CDR3 DNA follows: TGTGCCAGCAGTTTGGAGGGGCGATTGGGCTACACCTTC. Protein product: CASSLEGRLGYTF.

V and J are TRBV9 and TRBJ1-1; D gene unclear. The CDR3 is made up of 13 amino acids. Germline V gene data show CDR1 as SGDLS and CDR2 as YYNGEE. The V end was cut by 1 base, the J end by 2 bases, with 6 bases between. In DNA form, the CDR3 reads TGTGCCAGCAGCGTACAGTCAAACACTGAAGCTTTCTTT. Translating gives CASSVQSNTEAFF.

This CDR3 reads CASSQDVAREHYGYTF. CDR3 bases: TGCGCCAGCAGCCAAGATGTGGCGCGGGAGCACTATGGCTACACCTTC. The V call is TRBV4-3, the J call TRBJ1-2; no firm D call. V lost 0 bases and J lost 3, with 14 bases in between. This CDR3 region has 16 residues. Germline-derived CDR1 and CDR2 are LGHNA and YSLEER.

Points on this clone: The sample contains more than one DNA sequence encoding this CDR3. The V call is TRBV18, the J call TRBJ1-4, with D possibly being TRBD1 (6 bases). This CDR3 contains 14 residues. Trimming pared 2 bases from V and 3 bases from J, leaving 7 bases between. Germline assignment: CDR1 KGHSH and CDR2 LQKENI. CDR3 sequence reads: CASSPGQSNEKLFF. The DNA of the CDR3 is TGTGCCAGCTCACCAGGACAGTCTAATGAAAAACTGTTTTTT. The full variable domain, in which reference TRBV18 and TRBJ1-4 provide the parts outside the CDR3, is NAGVMQNPRHLVRRRGQEARLRCSPMKGHSHVYWYRQLPEEGLKFMVYLQKENIIDESGMPKERFSAEFPKEGPSILRIQQVVRGDSAAYFCASSPGQSNEKLFFGSGTQLSVL.

V usage is TRBV6-5 and J usage is TRBJ2-7, with 9 bases that match TRBD1. V lost 6 bases and J lost 3; bases outside the gene matches: 9. Germline V lookup: CDR1 MNHEY, CDR2 SVGAGI. This CDR3 is 15 amino acids long. CDR3 protein: CASRKTGGGNYEQYF. The CDR3 DNA is TGTGCCAGCAGAAAAACAGGGGGCGGAAACTACGAGCAGTACTTC.

There are a few counts of this clone. The chain has TRBV5-1 and TRBJ1-5; 10 nucleotides match TRBD1. The CDR3 has 14 residues. After removal of 3 bases from V and 7 bases from J, the junction contained 4 bases not matched to a gene. The germline V gene encodes CDR1 SGHRS and CDR2 YFSETQ. CDR3 amino acids: CASSSGQGGQPQHF. In DNA form, the CDR3 reads TGCGCCAGCAGCTCTGGACAGGGGGGCCAGCCCCAGCATTTT.

CDR3 nucleotide sequence: TGTGCCAGCAGTCTCGGGACAGGGGGCACTGAAGCTTTCTTT. Residues: CASSLGTGGTEAFF. The J gene is TRBJ1-1, the V gene TRBV6-5, with 11 positions matching TRBD1. The germline V gene encodes CDR1 MNHEY and CDR2 SVGAGI. Germline trimming cut 5 bases from V and 4 bases from J; bases unmatched to any gene: 3. The CDR3 has 14 residues.

J is TRBJ2-7 and V is TRBV28, with TRBD1 as a possible D gene (6 bases). CDR1 is MDHEN and CDR2 is SYDVKM in the germline V gene. The CDR3 spans 13 residues. V dropped 6 bases and J dropped 2 bases, with 11 bases sitting between them. The CDR3 DNA reads as TGTGCCAGCAGATGGGACACCACCTACGAGCAGTACTTC. Its protein product is CASRWDTTYEQYF. The full variable domain, completed using reference TRBV28 and TRBJ2-7, is DVKVTQSSRYLVKRTGEKVFLECVQDMDHENMFWYRQDPGLGLRLIYFSYDVKMKEKGDIPEGYSVSREKKERFSLILESASTNQTSMYLCASRWDTTYEQYFGPGTRLTVT.